Listed here is a single T cell receptor beta chain. V was trimmed by 4 bases and J by 1 base, leaving 13 bases between them. Germline V gene lookup returns CDR1 SGHKS and CDR2 YYEKEE (reference sequence). The CDR3 is 15 residues long. cDNA came from 0.5 to 1 ug RNA primed by random hexamers. MiXCR was run by TCRdb on the immunoSEQ multiplex PCR reads, yielding one entry per CDR3 protein. The sample includes over 350,000 distinct CDR3 sequences, more than 80% seen only once; the top ten take 0.09% to 0.15%. This entry is derived from a study of CD8 T cells in Susac syndrome. The chain couples TRBV5-5 to TRBJ2-3; D call uncertain. The sample was CD8+ T cells from PBMCs. The receptor was isolated from a human donor with multiple sclerosis. DNA for the CDR3: TGTGCCAGCAGCGCCGTGAGCGCCGGCACAGATACGCAGTATTTT. Its translation: CASSAVSAGTDTQYF.